The rows below give T cell receptor beta chains drawn from one sample of a study of identical twins. TCRdb re-analysed the 5' RACE reads in MiXCR, keeping a single row per CDR3 protein. The sample yields hundreds of thousands of distinct CDR3 sequences, 12% seen once. The sample was also reused in another study, on yellow fever vaccine responses in identical twins.

Sample: CD8+ T cells sorted from blood. The receptors here all came from a woman younger than 30 in good health. The CDR3 runs from the conserved cysteine through the conserved F or W. The D gene is left open where the match is weak. The size of a clone is reported for some rows only, either as once, few or many, or as a class for expanded clones.

>16|few|TRBD1|TRBJ2-1|TRBV12-3/TRBV12-4
TGTGCCAGCAGTACGAGGACAGGGGTTCAGTTCGATGAGCAGTTCTTC
CASSTRTGVQFDEQFF
>14|-|-|TRBJ2-4|TRBV7-8
TGTGCCAGCAGCATCTCTTGGACAGAAAACATTCAGTACTTC
CASSISWTENIQYF
>11|few|-|TRBJ1-5|TRBV4-1
TGCGCCAGCAGCCAAGATGGCCACCAGCATTTT
CASSQDGHQHF
>17|many|-|TRBJ2-5|TRBV2
TGTGCCAGCAGTGAAGCGACTTCTCTGGGGGACCAAGAGACCCAGTACTTC
CASSEATSLGDQETQYF
>14|-|TRBD1|TRBJ2-1|TRBV5-6
TGTGCCAGCAGCTTCGGACAGGGGGCCTATGAGCAGTTCTTC
CASSFGQGAYEQFF
>15|-|TRBD1|TRBJ1-1|TRBV18
TGTGCCAGCTCCCGCTTGACAGGGGTAAACACTGAAGCTTTCTTT
CASSRLTGVNTEAFF
>14|few|-|TRBJ2-1|TRBV7-9
TGTGCCAGCAGCTTTCGTTTCAGCAACAATGAGCAGTTCTTC
CASSFRFSNNEQFF
>13|many|TRBD1|TRBJ1-2|TRBV12-3/TRBV12-4
TGTGCCAGCAGTTTTGGGACAGCCTATGGCTACACCTTC
CASSFGTAYGYTF
>16|-|-|TRBJ2-7|TRBV5-6
TGTGCCAGCAGCCCCCGACTACTTCAGGCGTCCTACGAGCAGTACTTC
CASSPRLLQASYEQYF
>17|few|TRBD2|TRBJ2-1|TRBV7-8
TGTGCCAGCAGCTCTAGGGTGGGACTAGCGGGAGAGTATGAGCAGTTCTTC
CASSSRVGLAGEYEQFF
>13|few|TRBD2|TRBJ2-5|TRBV24-1
TGTGCCACAGAAGGACTAGAGCAAGAGACCCAGTACTTC
CATEGLEQETQYF
>15|few|-|TRBJ2-3|TRBV6-1
TGTGCCAGCAGTGACGGGGCCTACAACACAGATACGCAGTATTTT
CASSDGAYNTDTQYF
>15|few|TRBD1|TRBJ2-7|TRBV6-5
TGTGCCAGCAGTTACAGTCCGGGACAGGACGGCGAGCAGTACTTC
CASSYSPGQDGEQYF
>16|many|-|TRBJ2-7|TRBV27
TGTGCCAGCAGTCGAGATTTAGCGGTGAGCTCCTACGAGCAGTACTTC
CASSRDLAVSSYEQYF
>15|-|TRBD2|TRBJ2-1|TRBV5-6
TGTGCCAGCAGCACAACTAGCGGGGGATACAATGAGCAGTTCTTC
CASSTTSGGYNEQFF
>15|-|-|TRBJ2-3|TRBV12-3/TRBV12-4
TGTGCCAGCAGTTTAGGTGCCCTCGGCACAGATACGCAGTATTTT
CASSLGALGTDTQYF
>14|-|TRBD2|TRBJ2-7|TRBV4-1
TGCGCCAGCAGCCAAAGGACTAGCGGCTACGAGCAGTACTTC
CASSQRTSGYEQYF
>17|few|-|TRBJ2-5|TRBV7-7
TGTGCCAGCAGCTTATCCGTCGTACAGACCCCTCAAGAGACCCAGTACTTC
CASSLSVVQTPQETQYF
>14|many|-|TRBJ2-7|TRBV29-1
-
CSVGTGTSGRMEYF
>14|-|TRBD2|TRBJ2-3|TRBV20-1
TGCAGTGGACTCGGGACTAGCGGGACAGATACGCAGTATTTT
CSGLGTSGTDTQYF
>14|many|-|TRBJ1-1|TRBV5-1
TGCGCCAGCAGCCTGAACAGGGAGAACACTGAAGCTTTCTTT
CASSLNRENTEAFF
>15|few|-|TRBJ1-4|TRBV2
TGTGCCAGCAGGGAAATGGCAGGGCCTAATGAAAAACTGTTTTTT
CASREMAGPNEKLFF
>16|few|-|TRBJ2-2|TRBV20-1
TGCAGTGCAACCCGGGACAAGGACGAGAACACCGGGGAGCTGTTTTTT
CSATRDKDENTGELFF
>17|few|TRBD2|TRBJ2-1|TRBV7-6
TGTGCCAGCAGCTTAGTGGGACTAGCGGGAGGCCCCGATGAGCAGTTCTTC
CASSLVGLAGGPDEQFF
>16|-|TRBD1|TRBJ2-7|TRBV7-9
TGTGCCAGCAGCTTAGGGTGGGGGACAGGGGATGACGAGCAGTACTTC
CASSLGWGTGDDEQYF
>12|few|-|TRBJ2-7|TRBV11-1
TGTGCCAGCAGCTTCATCAGGGGTGAGCAGTACTTC
CASSFIRGEQYF
>13|-|TRBD1|TRBJ1-1|TRBV25-1
TGTGCCAGCAGAGGGGGCGCGCGGACTGAAGCTTTCTTT
CASRGGARTEAFF
>16|-|-|TRBJ2-2|TRBV29-1
TGCAGCGTTGAACTTAGAGGAGAGGCGAACACCGGGGAGCTGTTTTTT
CSVELRGEANTGELFF
>15|-|TRBD2|TRBJ2-1|TRBV5-5
TGTGCCAGCAGCGCCGGGACTAGCGCCGTCAATGAGCAGTTCTTC
CASSAGTSAVNEQFF
>16|few|TRBD2|TRBJ2-3|TRBV5-1
TGCGCCAGCAGTACCGGACTAGCGGGAGTATCAGATACGCAGTATTTT
CASSTGLAGVSDTQYF
>19|-|-|TRBJ2-2|TRBV9
TGTGCCAGCAGCGTCGGAGGGGGGAGGGGCGGCACGGGCACCGGGGAGCTGTTTTTT
CASSVGGGRGGTGTGELFF
>12|few|-|TRBJ1-2|TRBV12-3/TRBV12-4
TGTGCCAGCAGTTTACCGCAATCTGGCTACACCTTC
CASSLPQSGYTF
>16|many|TRBD2|TRBJ2-3|TRBV4-2
TGTGCCAGCAGCCAGGGACTAGCAGAAGGCACAGATACGCAGTATTTT
CASSQGLAEGTDTQYF
>14|-|-|TRBJ2-1|TRBV10-3
TGTGCCACCCACACTGGAGGTTTCTACAATGAGCAGTTCTTC
CATHTGGFYNEQFF
>16|few|-|TRBJ2-2|TRBV29-1
TGCAGCGTTGAAGGGAGGGCAGGGGATGGGGCCGGGGAGCTGTTTTTT
CSVEGRAGDGAGELFF
>15|-|-|TRBJ2-1|TRBV9
TGTGCCAGCAGCGTACTAGTGGGGCTAGGGGAGGAGCAGTTCTTC
CASSVLVGLGEEQFF
>13|many|TRBD1|TRBJ1-5|TRBV15
TGTGCCACCAGCGGAGACAGGGGCTGGCCCCAGCATTTT
CATSGDRGWPQHF
>14|-|-|TRBJ2-3|TRBV27
TGTGCCAGCAGTTTTAGAGGGGGTCTAGATACGCAGTATTTT
CASSFRGGLDTQYF
>14|-|-|TRBJ2-7|TRBV11-1
TGTGCCAGCAGCTTAGCGGGGACCACCTACGAGCAGTACTTC
CASSLAGTTYEQYF
>11|-|-|TRBJ2-3|TRBV7-6
TGTGCCAGCAGCTTTTCCGGACAGCAGTATTTT
CASSFSGQQYF
>15|few|TRBD1|TRBJ2-7|TRBV27
TGTGCCAGCAGTTACGAAGGGGGCGGCACCTACGAGCAGTACTTC
CASSYEGGGTYEQYF
>14|few|-|TRBJ2-3|TRBV7-7
TGTGCCAGCAGCTTGGGCGGGCCCGGAGATACGCAGTATTTT
CASSLGGPGDTQYF
>15|-|-|TRBJ2-3|TRBV20-1
TGCAGTGCTAGAGATGTCTCCTCGAGCACAGATACGCAGTATTTT
CSARDVSSSTDTQYF
>15|few|-|TRBJ2-2|TRBV28
TGTGCCAGCAGTTGGGCGGGGACGAACACCGGGGAGCTGTTTTTT
CASSWAGTNTGELFF
>14|-|-|TRBJ2-7|TRBV7-8
TGTGCCAGCAGCCCCTGGCCCCCGATGAACGAGCAGTACTTC
CASSPWPPMNEQYF
>18|few|TRBD1|TRBJ1-4|TRBV11-1
TGTGCCAGCAGCTTAGGGGGACAGGGGACTCTACTAAATGAAAAACTGTTTTTT
CASSLGGQGTLLNEKLFF
>15|-|TRBD1|TRBJ2-1|TRBV13
TGTGCCAGCAGCTTCTGGGGGACAGGGATCAATGAGCAGTTCTTC
CASSFWGTGINEQFF
>15|many|-|TRBJ2-5|TRBV7-6
TGTGCCAGCAGCTTACCCCTGGGGTCCCAAGAGACCCAGTACTTC
CASSLPLGSQETQYF
>16|many|TRBD1|TRBJ2-3|TRBV6-1
TGTGCCAGCAGTGAAAGGACAGGGGGCGCGACAGATACGCAGTATTTT
CASSERTGGATDTQYF
>16|few|-|TRBJ2-5|TRBV7-9
TGTGCCAGCAGCTCTTCGGACGGACGGACTCAAGAGACCCAGTACTTC
CASSSSDGRTQETQYF
>16|-|TRBD2|TRBJ2-3|TRBV7-2
TGTGCCAGCAGCGAAAGACTAGCGTCGAGCACAGATACGCAGTATTTT
CASSERLASSTDTQYF
>13|few|-|TRBJ2-7|TRBV9
TGTGCCAGCAGCCCCCAAGACGGTTACGAGCAGTACTTC
CASSPQDGYEQYF